This is a list of T cell receptor beta chains from one sample in a study of cytomegalovirus exposure and HLA in healthy donors. Assay: immunoSEQ multiplex PCR; the TCRdb copy retains only in-frame clones and omits some. The profile shows over 80,000 clones, about 79% of them singletons. Specimen: PBMCs. The receptors shown here come from a female donor in good health and CMV-seronegative. Both conserved end residues are part of each CDR3. The order of the fields is V gene, CDR3 protein.

TRBV10-3,CAITENTGELFF
TRBV30,CAWSLLGAQRTEKLFF
TRBV28,CASSSFYGYTF
TRBV27,CASSSRGTGDIQYF
TRBV5-6,CASSSDLANYGYTF
TRBV28,CASKVGARGAFF
TRBV7-7,CASSATSGGTDTQYF
TRBV5-6,CASSLRQGNQPQHF
TRBV28,CASRGSEGSNQPQHF
TRBV18,CASSPGGLAGGPYEQYF
TRBV2,CASRGQGAAKNIQYF
TRBV13,CASSLEVQTGQGSYEQYF
TRBV10-3,CAISGQGSNQPQHF
TRBV6-6,CASRPGQGGSPLHF
TRBV23-1,CASSQPAGTGDGYTF
TRBV9,CASSVVGRGVYNEQFF
TRBV5-1,CASSLRSGTDSYEQYF
TRBV6-1,CASSGGQGSRDEQFF
TRBV6-6,CASSNRVGEKLFF
TRBV4-2,CASSQDGGANNEKLFF
TRBV2,CASSGGTEEKLFF
TRBV6-1,CASSDDRDQETQYF
TRBV9,CASSVAGGFDSGNTIYF
TRBV23-1,CASSQFAATNEKLFF
TRBV5-1,CASSVRDRGEAFF
TRBV9,CASSVGAVSYEQYF
TRBV20-1,CSARQGFEAFF
TRBV5-6,CASSLIDNESGNTIYF
TRBV18,CASSPPAVPSAQYF
TRBV15,CATSRDPLAGVTYEQYF
TRBV19,CASSIVTAGTEAFF
TRBV10-3,CAITAGGSYNEQFF
TRBV27,CASGVGSLGLDEQYF
TRBV28,CASNLQGTYNEQFF
TRBV7-9,CASSLPPGLAGGFGEQFF
TRBV5-1,CASSLGTGGETDTQYF
TRBV7-8,CASSLSDSNNSPLHF
TRBV19,CATADRGFYGYTF
TRBV7-8,CASSLGDSQPQHF
TRBV2,CASSGLGVPTYGYTF
TRBV2,CASRPGLAGESTDTQYF
TRBV29-1,CSVETGTPYEQYF
TRBV2,CASSEDRGRDYGYTF
TRBV18,CASSPPGQGVGTQYF
TRBV30,CAWAPQGNQPQHF
TRBV18,CASSPRGWGEYGYTF
TRBV13,CASSSRGPGNTIYF
TRBV18,CASSPPERGQETQYF
TRBV27,CASSLRSWGGADGYTF
TRBV15,CATSRDLASGNTIYF
TRBV4-1,CASSLRQGAPEAFF
TRBV4-2,CASSQDHRGGTTQYF
TRBV29-1,CSVGGRSAYEQYF
TRBV2,CASSPQETQYF
TRBV6-5,CASRIAGLGENEQFF
TRBV9,CASSVLAGGNNEQFF
TRBV14,CASSQSVGTGNEKLFF
TRBV5-4,CASSPLGVQSYEQYF
TRBV27,CASSSSTGPPYTF
TRBV10-1,CASRVNKYEQYF